This entry concerns a single T cell receptor (beta chain). The CDR3 loop spans 13 amino acids. The germline V and J ends were trimmed by 7 bases and 7 bases, with 12 bases remaining between them. Germline V gene lookup returns CDR1 SGHRS and CDR2 YFSETQ. This sample is part of a study of blood T cell repertoires in COVID-19. Looking at the study overall: Samples representing acute and convalescent COVID-19 were sourced from the United States, Italy and Spain. PBMCs, B-cell-depleted T cells, or T cells were the source of the cDNA or gDNA that made up the material.

Original processing methods: Reference gene primer amplification in the assay estimated nucleated cell counts. Libraries were prepared by immunoSEQ multiplex PCR; TCRdb keeps only in-frame clonotypes and omits some of them. V and J calls and clone size come straight from that table; D and trimming were deduced from the DNA. Of more than 85,000 clones in the sample, around 90% were seen once. V gene TRBV5-1 combines with J gene TRBJ1-6; D not certain. Input material: peripheral blood. The source is a human donor in a cohort sampled during active COVID-19. The DNA of the CDR3 is TGCGCCAGCCACCGGGAACTAAATTCACCCCTCCACTTT. It yields the protein CASHRELNSPLHF.